This TCR beta chain was documented in a study of blood T cell repertoires in COVID-19 (dated by TCRdb to the early 2020s). For context, the study as a whole: Samples from collaborators originated in the United States, Italy and Spain and spanned both the acute and convalescent phases of COVID-19. The prospective study material was composed of cDNA or gDNA derived from T cells, B-cell-depleted T cells, or PBMCs. Subjects who had been exposed to COVID-19, were actively infected with it, or had recovered from it provided the deeply sampled blood TCRbeta repertoires that made up the dataset. A freely available public database, intended as a resource for researchers studying the immune response to SARS-CoV-2, is where the repertoires were released. The samples were drawn from two sources: the first 160 participants of the ongoing ImmuneRACE study, and fewer than 1,500 subjects contributed by 6 global collaborators. Nearly every sample came with metadata listing a de-identified subject ID, COVID-19 status, age in years and sex. Where available, HLA class I and class II types were obtained from metadata supplied by the sample provider rather than from assay-based typing.

V loses 4 bases of germline sequence and J loses 1 base, and the interval between the two ends is 14 bases. The CDR3 numbers 16 residues from cysteine through phenylalanine. The entry retains the CDR3 DNA only, 48 bases that are in frame from base 1. The germline V gene provides CDR1 SGHAT and CDR2 FQNNGV. The immunoSEQ Assay, a bias-controlled multiplex PCR, was used to amplify TCRbeta CDR3 regions from genomic DNA. In the authors' own workflow: Nucleated cell counts per sample were estimated from amplification of reference gene primers within the assay. Sequence reads were collapsed and filtered to measure the absolute abundance of every unique TCRbeta CDR3 rearrangement. For each sample, productive Simpson clonality was calculated as the square root of Simpson's diversity index over productive rearrangements. TCRdb retrieved this table from immuneACCESS and kept in-frame rearrangements only. Not all clones are present; in checked studies, unresolved V genes account for under half, and no reason is known for the remainder. V and J calls and clone size are copied from that table; D and trimming were computed from the DNA. A total of approximately 180,000 clones appear in this sample, over 70% of them only once. About 7% of the sample goes to the ten largest clones.

In the case of this clone: Its antigen has not been determined. No much larger clone exists at a distance of one base, and base qualities are not known.

One collaborating source in Seattle enrolled patients while the patients were actively infected and followed the patients over time throughout the course of disease. Collaborating institutions collected whole blood in K2EDTA tubes following their own protocols. For TCRbeta analysis, collaborators shipped samples as frozen whole blood, isolated PBMCs, or DNA extracted from either of those sample types. The investigation overall reported the following: Clinical and demographic metadata were provided uncurated, with the amount varying by source and participant.

The sample was peripheral blood. The sequence was collected from a woman in her thirties or forties with COVID-19, enrolled during active disease. Here the chain combines TRBV11-2 and TRBJ2-1; TRBD2 is a weak D gene call, 5 bases matching. This receptor has the CDR3 CASSSPDWRSYNEQFF. The base sequence is TGTGCCAGCAGCTCTCCGGACTGGCGTTCCTACAATGAGCAGTTCTTC.